A few counts support the clone carrying this T cell receptor beta chain. Trimming took 2 bases from V and 5 from J, leaving 14 bases between them. Germline assignment: CDR1 SGHDT and CDR2 YYEEEE. The CDR3 runs 14 residues. TCRdb recomputed calls from the PCR reads with MiXCR, one row per CDR3 protein. The sample shows under 650,000 distinct CDR3 sequences, less than 20% of them seen only once. A CD8+CD4-CCR7+CD45RA+ gate was used to sort naive CD8 T cells. The sample comes from a study of molecular identifiers for immune sequencing clone quantification. The chain recombines TRBV5-6 with TRBJ2-7; maybe TRBD1 (6 bases). This sequence originates from a human donor in good health. Some libraries in this study had Jurkat cell RNA spiked in. Sequencing was performed on naive CD8+ T cells from blood, with Jurkat cell RNA spiked in. As for subset: FACS-sorted CD8+CD4-CCR7+CD45RA+ naive T cells. CDR3 DNA: TGTGCCAGCAGCTTTGGGGCAGGGGCTGACGAGCAGTACTTC. Translation: CASSFGAGADEQYF.